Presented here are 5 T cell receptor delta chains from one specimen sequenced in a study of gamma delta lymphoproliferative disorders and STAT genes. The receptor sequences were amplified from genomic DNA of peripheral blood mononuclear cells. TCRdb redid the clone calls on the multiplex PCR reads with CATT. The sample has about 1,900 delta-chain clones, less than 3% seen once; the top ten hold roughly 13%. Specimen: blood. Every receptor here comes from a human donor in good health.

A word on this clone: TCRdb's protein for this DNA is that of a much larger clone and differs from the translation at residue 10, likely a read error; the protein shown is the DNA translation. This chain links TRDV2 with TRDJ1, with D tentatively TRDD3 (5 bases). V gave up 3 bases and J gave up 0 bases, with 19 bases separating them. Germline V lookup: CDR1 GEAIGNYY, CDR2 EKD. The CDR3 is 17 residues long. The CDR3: CACDSLVDTTYTDKLIF. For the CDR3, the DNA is TGTGCCTGTGACTCACTGGTCGACACAACGTACACCGATAAACTCATCTTT.

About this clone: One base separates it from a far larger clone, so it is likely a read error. The DNA of the CDR3 is TGTGCTCTTGGGGAACTAGTCCCCGGCGGTGTTCTCCCTCGGGGGATACTTGACGATAAACTCATCTTT. Encoded protein: CALGELVPGGVLPRGILDDKLIF. The chain has TRDV1 and TRDJ1; 9 nucleotides line up with TRDD3. Losses at the gene ends were 0 bases for V and 4 bases for J; bases not matched to a gene: 27. CDR1 is TSWWSYY, CDR2 QGS, per germline. This CDR3 has 23 residues.

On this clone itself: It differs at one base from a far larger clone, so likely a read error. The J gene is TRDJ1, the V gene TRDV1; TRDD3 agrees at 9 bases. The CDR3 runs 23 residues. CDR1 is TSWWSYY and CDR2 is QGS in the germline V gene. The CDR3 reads CALRELVPGGVLLRGILDDKLIF. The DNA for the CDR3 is TGTGCTCTTAGGGAACTAGTCCCCGGCGGTGTTCTCCTTCGGGGGATACTTGACGATAAACTCATCTTT.

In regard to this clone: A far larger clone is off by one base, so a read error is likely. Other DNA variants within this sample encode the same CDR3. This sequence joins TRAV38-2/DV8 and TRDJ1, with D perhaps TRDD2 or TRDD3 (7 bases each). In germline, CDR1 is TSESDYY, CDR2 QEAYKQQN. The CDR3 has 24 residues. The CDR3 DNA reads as TGTGCTTATCCCCTTTCCTACGGGACGCCCCAGGGACCTGTACTGGGGAAGTACACCGATAAACTCATCTTC. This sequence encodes CAYPLSYGTPQGPVLGKYTDKLIF.

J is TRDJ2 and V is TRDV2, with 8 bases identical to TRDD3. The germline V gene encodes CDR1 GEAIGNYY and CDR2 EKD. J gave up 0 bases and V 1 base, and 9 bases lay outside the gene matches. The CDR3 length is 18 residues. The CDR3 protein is CACDTVRGDKALTAQLFF. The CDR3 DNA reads TGTGCCTGTGACACGGTAAGGGGGGATAAAGCTTTGACAGCACAACTCTTCTTT.